A single T cell receptor beta chain is shown here with its context. Its antigen is still unknown. The data were obtained in a study of vaccination and CD4 T cells after COVID-19. Study-wide context: Convalescent donors totaled six males and four females, including two who were Hispanic. Median draw time for post-COVID samples was 101 days post-diagnosis (range 35 to 161).

Treatment here: approximately nine-day PBMC culture with coronavirus spike peptide pools or control peptides (ViraFEST assay). Peptide-pool expansion of antigen-specific T cells preceded TCR sequencing in ViraFEST. Sequenced with the Oncomine TCR Beta short-read assay was DNA taken from cultured CD4+ T cells. In TCRdb, the PCR reads were re-called with MiXCR into one record per CDR3 protein. The top ten hold just over 7% of the sample, which has about 12,000 distinct CDR3 sequences, around 61% seen once. The germline gives CDR1 MNHEY, CDR2 SMNVEV (reference sequence). Trimming took off 6 bases at V and 3 bases at J, with 18 bases between the two ends. The CDR3 totals 15 residues.

This rearrangement joins TRBV27 to TRBJ2-7; possible D gene TRBD1, 5 bases. The clonotype comes from a human donor who had recovered from COVID-19. The sample here was CD4+ T cells from blood, cultured in vitro, taken before SARS-CoV-2 vaccination. Here the CDR3 reads CASRVKVTEHYEQYF. The CDR3 DNA sequence: TGTGCCAGCAGAGTAAAGGTGACAGAACACTACGAGCAGTACTTC.